The clone carrying this T cell receptor beta chain was seen at least ten times. Its target is unknown. Libraries for TCR beta were made by quantitative 5'-RACE with molecular barcodes. TCRdb called the 5' RACE reads again in MiXCR, with one record for every CDR3 protein. Among under 250,000 distinct CDR3 sequences, around 10% were seen once, and the ten largest hold 6% to 7.5%. The length of the CDR3 is 13 residues. V was clipped by 3 bases and J by 3 bases, with 6 bases between them. Germline CDR1 reads ENHRY; CDR2 reads SYGVKD. The data stem from a study of CD8 T cells in ankylosing spondylitis. Study-wide points: Before this, some motif variants had been reported in reactive arthritis synovial fluid and blood. Clones tied to disease were said to be significantly enriched in matched ankylosing spondylitis synovial fluid. Blood of patients with ankylosing spondylitis appeared to be characterized by a TCR beta motif of 8 or 9 highly homologous variants.

The specimen sequenced was blood, either unsorted or a sorted T cell fraction (not recorded which). The TCR sequence derives from a male donor with ankylosing spondylitis or in good health (not recorded which). The J gene is TRBJ1-5, the V gene TRBV10-3; D not resolved. CDR3 in DNA: TGTGCCATCAGTGATAACTTCAATCAGCCCCAGCATTTT. It specifies CAISDNFNQPQHF.